Listed below are T cell receptor beta chains from one sample, sequenced in a study of T cell responses to AZD1222 COVID-19 vaccine. The data were produced by immunoSEQ multiplex PCR, yet TCRdb's version contains in-frame clones alone and is incomplete. The sample has 95,000 to 150,000 clones; around nine tenths are singletons. The specimen comprised peripheral blood, sampled on day 0 of AZD1222 vaccination. The receptors were sampled from an adult in good health. Each CDR3 is given with its conserved first and last residue. Fields, in order: V gene, D gene, clone size, J gene, CDR3 DNA, CDR3 protein. A D gene is named only where the DNA matches it firmly. Clone size, where shown, is once, few, many, or a class for clones that have expanded.

V gene: TRBV19; D gene: TRBD1; clone size: .; J gene: TRBJ2-6; CDR3 DNA: TGTGCCAGTAGTAGACCGTCGGGACAGGGGGCGGCGGGGGCCAACGTCCTGACTTTC; CDR3 protein: CASSRPSGQGAAGANVLTF
V gene: TRBV27; D gene: TRBD2; clone size: .; J gene: TRBJ2-7; CDR3 DNA: TGTGCCAGCAGACCGACTAGCGGGAGCCCCTACGAGCAGTACTTC; CDR3 protein: CASRPTSGSPYEQYF
V gene: TRBV2; D gene: .; clone size: .; J gene: TRBJ1-3; CDR3 DNA: TGTGCCAGCAGTTCTGGGGGGGTTTCTGGAAACACCATATATTTT; CDR3 protein: CASSSGGVSGNTIYF
V gene: TRBV11-2; D gene: .; clone size: once; J gene: TRBJ1-1; CDR3 DNA: TGTGCCAGCAGCTTAGCCGCCTTTGGGCACACTGAAGCTTTCTTT; CDR3 protein: CASSLAAFGHTEAFF
V gene: TRBV11-1; D gene: .; clone size: .; J gene: TRBJ2-5; CDR3 DNA: TGTGCCAGCAGCCGCCAAGAGACCCAGTACTTC; CDR3 protein: CASSRQETQYF
V gene: TRBV12-3/TRBV12-4; D gene: TRBD1; clone size: .; J gene: TRBJ1-1; CDR3 DNA: TGTGCCAGCACCCGGGACAGTTCTGAAGCTTTCTTT; CDR3 protein: CASTRDSSEAFF
V gene: TRBV27; D gene: TRBD1; clone size: .; J gene: TRBJ1-3; CDR3 DNA: TGTGCCAGCAGTTTGCGGACAGGGGTTCGGAACACCATATATTTT; CDR3 protein: CASSLRTGVRNTIYF
V gene: TRBV19; D gene: .; clone size: .; J gene: TRBJ1-3; CDR3 DNA: TGTGCCAGAAGGACTCTCTACCCAGAGGGGCTCTCTGGAAACACCATATATTTT; CDR3 protein: CARRTLYPEGLSGNTIYF
V gene: TRBV10-3; D gene: .; clone size: .; J gene: TRBJ1-1; CDR3 DNA: TGTGCCATCAGTGATCCCCGGGACACTGAAGCTTTCTTT; CDR3 protein: CAISDPRDTEAFF
V gene: TRBV2; D gene: .; clone size: .; J gene: TRBJ1-6; CDR3 DNA: TGTGCCAGCAGTGAAGTTGGGATTGAGAGCAATTCACCCCTCCACTTT; CDR3 protein: CASSEVGIESNSPLHF
V gene: TRBV27; D gene: .; clone size: .; J gene: TRBJ1-3; CDR3 DNA: TGTGCCAGCAGTTTTCGCGGGGTCGGAAACACCATATATTTT; CDR3 protein: CASSFRGVGNTIYF
V gene: TRBV19; D gene: .; clone size: .; J gene: TRBJ1-1; CDR3 DNA: TGTGCCAGTAGTATTCCGGGGACGTCGAACACTGAAGCTTTCTTT; CDR3 protein: CASSIPGTSNTEAFF
V gene: TRBV13; D gene: TRBD1; clone size: .; J gene: TRBJ2-1; CDR3 DNA: TGTGCCAGCAGCCGAACAGGGGTGGGTTACAATGAGCAGTTCTTC; CDR3 protein: CASSRTGVGYNEQFF
V gene: TRBV11-2; D gene: .; clone size: .; J gene: TRBJ2-1; CDR3 DNA: TGTGCCAGCAGCTTAGATGGGCCCGGGAGCGGCTCCTACAATGAGCAGTTCTTC; CDR3 protein: CASSLDGPGSGSYNEQFF
V gene: TRBV5-4; D gene: TRBD1; clone size: .; J gene: TRBJ1-6; CDR3 DNA: TGTGCCAGCAGCCGACAGGGCGGGTCACCCCTCCACTTT; CDR3 protein: CASSRQGGSPLHF
V gene: TRBV6-5; D gene: .; clone size: few; J gene: TRBJ2-5; CDR3 DNA: TGTGCCAGCAGTTACTCGGAGGAGGCTACACAAGAGACCCAGTACTTC; CDR3 protein: CASSYSEEATQETQYF
V gene: TRBV4-1; D gene: TRBD2; clone size: .; J gene: TRBJ2-1; CDR3 DNA: TGCGCCAGCAGCCAAATGGGACTAGCGGGAGGGCCATCCTACAATGAGCAGTTCTTC; CDR3 protein: CASSQMGLAGGPSYNEQFF
V gene: TRBV28; D gene: .; clone size: .; J gene: TRBJ1-5; CDR3 DNA: TGTGCCAGCAGTTTAAGCGTCAGCAATCAGCCCCAGCATTTT; CDR3 protein: CASSLSVSNQPQHF
V gene: TRBV28; D gene: .; clone size: .; J gene: TRBJ1-5; CDR3 DNA: TGTGCCAGCCGCCGTGGCGGCGGGGGCAATCAGCCCCAGCATTTT; CDR3 protein: CASRRGGGGNQPQHF
V gene: TRBV6-5; D gene: TRBD1; clone size: .; J gene: TRBJ1-1; CDR3 DNA: TGTGCCAGCAGTTACTTGGGACAGGGGGAAAACACTGAAGCTTTCTTT; CDR3 protein: CASSYLGQGENTEAFF